Listed below are T cell receptor beta chains from one sample, sequenced in a study of CD8+CD57+ T cells in acquired aplastic anemia. One entry per CDR3 protein, called by TCRdb with MiXCR from the reads. Found here are 150,000 to 170,000 distinct CDR3 sequences, less than 60% of them singletons; the top ten hold more than 10%. The sample taken for sequencing was sorted CD4+, CD8+, or CD8+CD57+ T cells (not recorded which) from PBMCs. These receptor sequences come from a human donor with aplastic anemia. Both conserved end residues are part of each CDR3. The D gene is left open where the match is weak. Part of the rows lack a size; the others show once, few, many or a class for expanded clones.

v_call: TRBV12-3/TRBV12-4; d_call: -; j_call: TRBJ1-5; clone_size: many; cdr3_nt: TGTGCCAGCATCAGCAGGGTAAGCCAGCCCCAGCATTTT; cdr3_aa: CASISRVSQPQHF
v_call: TRBV3-1; d_call: TRBD2; j_call: TRBJ2-5; clone_size: few; cdr3_nt: TGTGCCAGCAGCCTCGGGGTAGCGGGAGAGACCCAGTACTTC; cdr3_aa: CASSLGVAGETQYF
v_call: TRBV20-1; d_call: -; j_call: TRBJ2-2; clone_size: -; cdr3_nt: TGCAGTGCTAGAGACAGGAACACCGGGGAGCTGTTTTTT; cdr3_aa: CSARDRNTGELFF
v_call: TRBV20-1; d_call: -; j_call: TRBJ2-3; clone_size: -; cdr3_nt: TGCAGTGCTAGAGAACGAGGACAGACAGATACGCAGTATTTT; cdr3_aa: CSARERGQTDTQYF
v_call: TRBV2; d_call: -; j_call: TRBJ1-2; clone_size: -; cdr3_nt: TGTGCCAGCAGCCCAGAGCAGGGTGTTTATGGCTACACCTTC; cdr3_aa: CASSPEQGVYGYTF
v_call: TRBV7-9; d_call: -; j_call: TRBJ1-6; clone_size: many; cdr3_nt: TGTGCCAGCAGCCTCCACCCGACAGCCAATAATTCACCCCTCCACTTT; cdr3_aa: CASSLHPTANNSPLHF
v_call: TRBV11-3; d_call: -; j_call: TRBJ1-1; clone_size: -; cdr3_nt: TGTGCCAGCAGCTTAGTCGGGAACACTGAAGCTTCCTTT; cdr3_aa: CASSLVGNTEASF
v_call: TRBV15; d_call: -; j_call: TRBJ2-3; clone_size: -; cdr3_nt: TGTGCCACCAGCAGAGTGGATAGCACAGATACGCAGTATTTT; cdr3_aa: CATSRVDSTDTQYF
v_call: TRBV7-8; d_call: -; j_call: TRBJ1-1; clone_size: few; cdr3_nt: TGTGCCAGCAGCTTAGTGGGGGCCACTGAAGCTTTCTTT; cdr3_aa: CASSLVGATEAFF
v_call: TRBV6-1; d_call: TRBD2; j_call: TRBJ2-5; clone_size: few; cdr3_nt: TGTGCCAGCAGTGAAGAGCTAGCGGCACAAGAGACCCAGTACTTC; cdr3_aa: CASSEELAAQETQYF
v_call: TRBV5-1; d_call: TRBD2; j_call: TRBJ2-3; clone_size: once; cdr3_nt: TGCGCCAGCAGCTTGTTCCTAGCGGGGGGGCAGAGAGATACGCAGTATTTT; cdr3_aa: CASSLFLAGGQRDTQYF
v_call: TRBV19; d_call: -; j_call: TRBJ1-5; clone_size: -; cdr3_nt: TGTGCCAGTAGTATGGTATCTAGCAATCAGCCCCAGCATTTT; cdr3_aa: CASSMVSSNQPQHF
v_call: TRBV12-3/TRBV12-4; d_call: -; j_call: TRBJ2-1; clone_size: many; cdr3_nt: TGTGCCAGCAGTCCAAGAACGTTTTCTTTAGATGAGCAGTTCTTC; cdr3_aa: CASSPRTFSLDEQFF
v_call: TRBV2; d_call: -; j_call: TRBJ1-2; clone_size: -; cdr3_nt: TGTGCCAGCAGTGAAGCGCTTTACAGCTCCTATGGCTACACCTTC; cdr3_aa: CASSEALYSSYGYTF
v_call: TRBV29-1; d_call: TRBD1; j_call: TRBJ2-1; clone_size: once; cdr3_nt: TGCAGCGTTGAAGAGGCGGGACAGGGCCTCTACAATGAGCAGTTCTTC; cdr3_aa: CSVEEAGQGLYNEQFF
v_call: TRBV11-2; d_call: TRBD1; j_call: TRBJ2-5; clone_size: -; cdr3_nt: TGTGCCAGCAGCTTTTTGAGGGGGCACGAGACCCAGTACTTC; cdr3_aa: CASSFLRGHETQYF
v_call: TRBV9; d_call: -; j_call: TRBJ1-2; clone_size: many; cdr3_nt: TGTGCCAGCAGCGTAGAATTAACAGGAGGCCTTAACTATGGCTACACCTTC; cdr3_aa: CASSVELTGGLNYGYTF
v_call: TRBV29-1; d_call: TRBD1; j_call: TRBJ2-1; clone_size: many; cdr3_nt: TGCAGCGTTTACCGGGACAGGGGTCGTGAGCAGTTCTTC; cdr3_aa: CSVYRDRGREQFF
v_call: TRBV6-2/TRBV6-3; d_call: TRBD1; j_call: TRBJ1-2; clone_size: -; cdr3_nt: TGTGCCAGCAGTTACAGCCGGGACAGGGGGCGGATGGATGGCTACACCTTC; cdr3_aa: CASSYSRDRGRMDGYTF
v_call: TRBV6-1; d_call: -; j_call: TRBJ1-5; clone_size: many; cdr3_nt: TGTGCCAGCAGCCAGGACGGCTTTAGCAATCAGCCCCAGCATTTT; cdr3_aa: CASSQDGFSNQPQHF
v_call: TRBV7-9; d_call: -; j_call: TRBJ2-2; clone_size: -; cdr3_nt: TGTGCCAGCAGCTTAGCGTGGCGGGGCACCGGGGAGCTGTTTTTT; cdr3_aa: CASSLAWRGTGELFF
v_call: TRBV10-3; d_call: -; j_call: TRBJ2-1; clone_size: -; cdr3_nt: TGTGCCACCTTAGACGGATACAATGAGCAGTTCTTC; cdr3_aa: CATLDGYNEQFF
v_call: TRBV7-9; d_call: TRBD2; j_call: TRBJ2-5; clone_size: many; cdr3_nt: TGTGCCAGCAACCCGGGACTAGCGGGACAAGAGACCCAGTACTTC; cdr3_aa: CASNPGLAGQETQYF
v_call: TRBV7-6; d_call: TRBD1; j_call: TRBJ2-7; clone_size: -; cdr3_nt: TGTGCCAGCAGTGTCCGGGACAGGGACGAGCAGTACTTC; cdr3_aa: CASSVRDRDEQYF
v_call: TRBV7-9; d_call: -; j_call: TRBJ2-3; clone_size: -; cdr3_nt: TGTGCCAGCAGCCCGGGACCGCAGTATTTT; cdr3_aa: CASSPGPQYF
v_call: TRBV20-1; d_call: -; j_call: TRBJ2-3; clone_size: -; cdr3_nt: TGCAGTGCTAACTACCCGGGGACGGGTAGGGATACGCAGTATTTT; cdr3_aa: CSANYPGTGRDTQYF
v_call: TRBV29-1; d_call: TRBD1; j_call: TRBJ1-2; clone_size: -; cdr3_nt: TGCAGCGTTGGCGGGACAGGGTTCTTCACCTTC; cdr3_aa: CSVGGTGFFTF
v_call: TRBV15; d_call: TRBD1; j_call: TRBJ1-2; clone_size: few; cdr3_nt: TGTGCCACCAGCAGGGGGGACAGGGATGGCTACACCTTC; cdr3_aa: CATSRGDRDGYTF
v_call: TRBV12-3/TRBV12-4; d_call: -; j_call: TRBJ2-5; clone_size: -; cdr3_nt: TGTGCCAGCAGACGCGGCGAGATGGAGACCCAGTACTTC; cdr3_aa: CASRRGEMETQYF
v_call: TRBV11-1; d_call: TRBD1; j_call: TRBJ2-7; clone_size: many; cdr3_nt: TGTGCCAGCAGCCCACGCGCGGACAGGGGTACCCACGAGCAGTACTTC; cdr3_aa: CASSPRADRGTHEQYF
v_call: TRBV19; d_call: -; j_call: TRBJ2-1; clone_size: -; cdr3_nt: TGTGCCAGTAGTATATTTGGCATCGAGCAGTTCTTC; cdr3_aa: CASSIFGIEQFF
v_call: TRBV19; d_call: TRBD1; j_call: TRBJ2-7; clone_size: few; cdr3_nt: TGTGCCAGTAGAATTGGAGGACAGGACTCCTACGAGCAGTACTTC; cdr3_aa: CASRIGGQDSYEQYF
v_call: TRBV20-1; d_call: -; j_call: TRBJ1-6; clone_size: -; cdr3_nt: TGCAGTGCTAGTAGCATGCAGATCTATAATTCACCCCTCCACTTT; cdr3_aa: CSASSMQIYNSPLHF
v_call: TRBV19; d_call: -; j_call: TRBJ1-1; clone_size: -; cdr3_nt: TGTGCCAGTAGTATAGTGGCGGGTTCCAACACTGAAGCTTTCTTT; cdr3_aa: CASSIVAGSNTEAFF
v_call: TRBV5-6; d_call: -; j_call: TRBJ2-5; clone_size: -; cdr3_nt: TGTGCCAGCCACGGGGAGGCGCCAGAGACCCAGTACTTC; cdr3_aa: CASHGEAPETQYF
v_call: TRBV29-1; d_call: -; j_call: TRBJ2-1; clone_size: once; cdr3_nt: TGCAGCGTAGGCAGCGCAGGGGGGTCCTACAATGAGCAGTTCTTC; cdr3_aa: CSVGSAGGSYNEQFF
v_call: TRBV10-3; d_call: -; j_call: TRBJ1-2; clone_size: many; cdr3_nt: TGTGCCATCAGTGAGTCGGTGGAGGGAGTTTATGGCTACACCTTC; cdr3_aa: CAISESVEGVYGYTF
v_call: TRBV10-3; d_call: -; j_call: TRBJ2-7; clone_size: -; cdr3_nt: TGTGCCATCAGTTCCGACGGCTACGAGCAGTACTTC; cdr3_aa: CAISSDGYEQYF
v_call: TRBV5-1; d_call: TRBD2; j_call: TRBJ2-3; clone_size: -; cdr3_nt: TGCGCCAGCAGCTTCGGGGGGATGCCGTCGGATACGCAGTATTTT; cdr3_aa: CASSFGGMPSDTQYF
v_call: TRBV7-3; d_call: TRBD1; j_call: TRBJ1-5; clone_size: many; cdr3_nt: TGTGCCAGCAGCCCTCGGACAGGGGGCTTTGGCAATCAGCCCCAGCATTTT; cdr3_aa: CASSPRTGGFGNQPQHF
v_call: TRBV15; d_call: TRBD2; j_call: TRBJ2-3; clone_size: many; cdr3_nt: TGTGCCACCAGCAGAGGGACTAGCGGGGGGTTGGATACGCAGTATTTT; cdr3_aa: CATSRGTSGGLDTQYF
v_call: TRBV9; d_call: TRBD2; j_call: TRBJ2-3; clone_size: few; cdr3_nt: TGTGCCAGCAGCGTAGGCCTAGCGGGGGGGCTTGGGGCAGATACGCAGTATTTT; cdr3_aa: CASSVGLAGGLGADTQYF
v_call: TRBV12-3/TRBV12-4; d_call: -; j_call: TRBJ2-5; clone_size: -; cdr3_nt: TGTGCCAGCAGTTCGTTGTACCAAGAGACCCAGTACTTC; cdr3_aa: CASSSLYQETQYF
v_call: TRBV12-3/TRBV12-4; d_call: -; j_call: TRBJ2-1; clone_size: many; cdr3_nt: TGTGCCAGCTGGGGCCGGTGGGCTGGGTTCTTC; cdr3_aa: CASWGRWAGFF
v_call: TRBV20-1; d_call: TRBD2; j_call: TRBJ2-1; clone_size: -; cdr3_nt: TGCAGTGCAAGGACTAGCGGGGGGCAACAGTTCTTC; cdr3_aa: CSARTSGGQQFF